Here is one T cell receptor beta chain with its context. V gave up 4 bases and J gave up 8 bases, with 20 bases separating them. The CDR3 is made up of 16 amino acids. Per the germline V gene, CDR1 is LGHNA and CDR2 is YSLEER. The authors' processing: Reference gene primer amplification in the assay estimated nucleated cell counts. TCRdb keeps only in-frame clones here, not all; method: immunoSEQ multiplex PCR. That table supplies the V and J calls and clone size; D and trimming were determined from the DNA. The profile shows 350,000 to 450,000 clones, over 75% of them singletons. The Seattle site enrolled patients during active infection and followed them longitudinally. This specimen comes from a study of blood T cell repertoires in COVID-19. Study context: PBMCs, B-cell-depleted T cells, or T cells provided the cDNA or gDNA that made up the material.

This sequence was found in a woman aged 40 to 50 with COVID-19, enrolled during active disease. Sequenced material: peripheral blood. The rearrangement joins TRBV4-3 to TRBJ1-4, with a tentative D call TRBD1 (6 bases). This CDR3 reads CASSPRTGIYGEKLFF. The CDR3 coding sequence is TGCGCCAGCAGCCCCCGAACAGGGATTTACGGCGAAAAACTGTTTTTT.